This T cell receptor beta chain was captured by sequencing in a study of T cells in Graves' hyperthyroidism and ophthalmopathy. This clonotype has ten or more counts. The CDR3 runs 15 residues. Trimming stripped 7 bases from V and 4 bases from J, with 14 bases between. RNA transcripts provided the source from which TCR beta CDR3 regions were amplified. RT-PCR in the first round (using the HTBI primer set) targeted the TCR CDR3. TCRdb reprocessed the multiplex PCR reads with MiXCR, giving one entry per CDR3 protein. The sample contains 200,000 to 300,000 distinct CDR3 sequences, about 24% of which appear only once.

The chain recombines TRBV12-3 or TRBV12-4 with TRBJ2-6; D possibly corresponds to TRBD1 (6 bases). The sample consisted of blood. The sequence was collected from a middle-aged woman with Graves' ophthalmopathy. CDR3 sequence (DNA): TGTGCCAGCAACCACAGGGCGCAAGGGGCCAACGTCCTGACTTTC. Its translation is CASNHRAQGANVLTF.